This TCR beta chain was identified during a study of T cell responses to AZD1222 COVID-19 vaccine. The study, taken as a whole, reports: In the spike-specific TCR repertoire, nearly half reportedly target unmutated variant regions.

As for this clone: Its antigen remains unidentified.

The CDR3 runs to 18 residues. In germline, CDR1 is SGHDT, CDR2 YYEEEE. The ends lost 4 bases at V and 4 bases at J; junction bases unmatched: 15. Only in-frame clones appear in the TCRdb table, and some are missing; sequencing was by immunoSEQ multiplex PCR. Of roughly 86,000 clones in the sample, more than 80% were seen once. The chain has TRBV5-6 and TRBJ1-4; TRBD1 matches at 8 bases. The clonotype comes from an adult in good health. This material consisted of peripheral blood, taken on day 0 of AZD1222 vaccination. Written as DNA, the CDR3 is TGTGCCAGCAGCCTCGCCGGGACAGGTGGGGTTGGTAATGAAAAACTGTTTTTT. Protein sequence: CASSLAGTGGVGNEKLFF.